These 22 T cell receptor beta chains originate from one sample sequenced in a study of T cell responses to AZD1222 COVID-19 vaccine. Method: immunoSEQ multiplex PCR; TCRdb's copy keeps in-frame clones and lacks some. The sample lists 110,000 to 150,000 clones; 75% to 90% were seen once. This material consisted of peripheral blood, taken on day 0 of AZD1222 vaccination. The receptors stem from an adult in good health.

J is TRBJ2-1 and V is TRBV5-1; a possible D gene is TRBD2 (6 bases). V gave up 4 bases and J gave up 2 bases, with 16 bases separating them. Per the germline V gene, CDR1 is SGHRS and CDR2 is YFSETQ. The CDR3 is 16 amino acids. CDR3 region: CASSPRRADAYNEQFF. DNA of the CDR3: TGCGCCAGCAGCCCGCGGAGGGCGGACGCCTACAATGAGCAGTTCTTC.

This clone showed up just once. This chain's CDR3 is CASSPAGTGEVRTEAFF. The CDR3 region has the DNA TGTGCCAGCTCACCAGCCGGGACAGGGGAGGTTCGCACTGAAGCTTTCTTT. The gene calls are TRBV18 and TRBJ1-1; 10 bases are shared with TRBD1. CDR1 and CDR2 (germline): KGHSH, LQKENI. V lost 2 bases and J lost 4; bases outside the gene matches: 10. CDR3 length equals 17 residues.

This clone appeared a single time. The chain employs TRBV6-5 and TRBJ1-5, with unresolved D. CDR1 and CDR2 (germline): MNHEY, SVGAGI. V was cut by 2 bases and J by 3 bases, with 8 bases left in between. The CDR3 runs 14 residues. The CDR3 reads CASSYGGDNQPQHF. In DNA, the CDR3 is TGTGCCAGCAGTTACGGTGGAGACAATCAGCCCCAGCATTTT.

CDR3: CTERSGDLSGANVLTF. The DNA of the CDR3 is TGCACGGAGAGGTCCGGAGACCTCTCTGGGGCCAACGTCCTGACTTTC. The chain uses TRBV29-1 and TRBJ2-6; D uncertain. The length of the CDR3 is 16 residues. Germline loops: CDR1 SQVTM, CDR2 ANQGSEA.

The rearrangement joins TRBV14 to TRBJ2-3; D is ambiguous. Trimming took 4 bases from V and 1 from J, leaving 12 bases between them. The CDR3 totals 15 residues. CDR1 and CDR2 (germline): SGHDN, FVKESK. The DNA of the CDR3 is TGTGCCAGCAGCCTACCGTCGCAGGGCACAGATACGCAGTATTTT. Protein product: CASSLPSQGTDTQYF. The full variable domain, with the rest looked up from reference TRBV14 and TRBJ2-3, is EAGVTQFPSHSVIEKGQTVTLRCDPISGHDNLYWYRRVMGKEIKFLLHFVKESKQDESGMPNNRFLAERTGGTYSTLKVQPAELEDSGVYFCASSLPSQGTDTQYFGPGTRLTVL.

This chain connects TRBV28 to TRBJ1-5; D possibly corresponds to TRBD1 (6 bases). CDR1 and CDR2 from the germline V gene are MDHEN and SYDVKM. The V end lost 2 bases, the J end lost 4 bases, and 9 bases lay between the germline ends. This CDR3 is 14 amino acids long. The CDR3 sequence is CASSLQGTNQPQHF. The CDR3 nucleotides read TGTGCCAGCAGTTTACAGGGGACGAATCAGCCCCAGCATTTT.

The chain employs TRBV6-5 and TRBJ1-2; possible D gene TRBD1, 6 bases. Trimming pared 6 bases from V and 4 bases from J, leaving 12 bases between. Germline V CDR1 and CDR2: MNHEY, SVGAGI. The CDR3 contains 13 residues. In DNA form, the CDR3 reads TGTGCCAGCAGGCAGGGGAACATCTATGGCTACACCTTC. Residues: CASRQGNIYGYTF.

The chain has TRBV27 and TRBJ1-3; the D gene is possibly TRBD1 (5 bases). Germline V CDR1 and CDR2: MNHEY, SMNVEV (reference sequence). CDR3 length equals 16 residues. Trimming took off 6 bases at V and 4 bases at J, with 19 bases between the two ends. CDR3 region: CASSPGRRGNGNTIYF. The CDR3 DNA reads TGTGCCAGCAGCCCAGGCCGACGGGGGAACGGAAACACCATATATTTT.

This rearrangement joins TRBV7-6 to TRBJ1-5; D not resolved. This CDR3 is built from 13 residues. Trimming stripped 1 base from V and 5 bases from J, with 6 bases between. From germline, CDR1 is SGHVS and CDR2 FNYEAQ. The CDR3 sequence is CASSLGRDQPQHF. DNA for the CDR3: TGTGCCAGCAGCTTAGGTCGGGATCAGCCCCAGCATTTT.

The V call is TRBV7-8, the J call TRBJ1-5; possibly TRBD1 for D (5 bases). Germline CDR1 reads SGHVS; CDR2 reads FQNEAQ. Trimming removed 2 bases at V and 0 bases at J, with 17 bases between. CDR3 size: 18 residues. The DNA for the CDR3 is TGTGCCAGCAGCTTATCAGGGTGGGGCCTAGGTAGCAATCAGCCCCAGCATTTT. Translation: CASSLSGWGLGSNQPQHF. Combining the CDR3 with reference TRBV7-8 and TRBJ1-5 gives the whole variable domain GAGVSQSPRYKVAKRGQDVALRCDPISGHVSLFWYQQALGQGPEFLTYFQNEAQLDKSGLPSDRFFAERPEGSVSTLKIQRTQQEDSAVYLCASSLSGWGLGSNQPQHFGDGTRLSIL.

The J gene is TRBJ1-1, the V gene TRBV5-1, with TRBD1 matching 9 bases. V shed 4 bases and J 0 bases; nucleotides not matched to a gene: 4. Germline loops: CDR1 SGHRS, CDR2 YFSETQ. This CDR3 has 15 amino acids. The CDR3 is CASSSTGGLNTEAFF. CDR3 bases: TGCGCCAGCAGCAGTACAGGGGGCTTGAACACTGAAGCTTTCTTT.

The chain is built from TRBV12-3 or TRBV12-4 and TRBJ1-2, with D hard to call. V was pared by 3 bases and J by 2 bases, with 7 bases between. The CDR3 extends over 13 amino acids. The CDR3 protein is CASSLFGNYGYTF. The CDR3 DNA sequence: TGTGCCAGCAGTTTGTTTGGAAACTATGGCTACACCTTC.

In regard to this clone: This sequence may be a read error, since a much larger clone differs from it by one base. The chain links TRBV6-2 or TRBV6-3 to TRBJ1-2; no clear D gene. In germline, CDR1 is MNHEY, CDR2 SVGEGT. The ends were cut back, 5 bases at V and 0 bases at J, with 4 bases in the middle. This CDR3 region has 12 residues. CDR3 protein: CASSPANYGYTF. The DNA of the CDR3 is TGTGCCAGCAGTCCCGCTAACTATGGCTACACCTTC.

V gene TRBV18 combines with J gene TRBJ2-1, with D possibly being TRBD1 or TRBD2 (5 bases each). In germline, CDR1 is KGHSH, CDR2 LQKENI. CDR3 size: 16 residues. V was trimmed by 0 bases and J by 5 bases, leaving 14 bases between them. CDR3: CASSPPGSRVNNEQFF. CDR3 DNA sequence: TGTGCCAGCTCACCACCAGGGAGCAGGGTGAACAATGAGCAGTTCTTC.

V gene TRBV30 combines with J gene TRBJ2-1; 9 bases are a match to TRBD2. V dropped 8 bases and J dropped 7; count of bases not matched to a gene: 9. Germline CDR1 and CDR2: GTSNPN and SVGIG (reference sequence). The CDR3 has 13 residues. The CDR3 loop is CAGSGGVVNEQFF. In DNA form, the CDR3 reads TGTGCCGGTAGCGGGGGAGTGGTAAATGAGCAGTTCTTC.

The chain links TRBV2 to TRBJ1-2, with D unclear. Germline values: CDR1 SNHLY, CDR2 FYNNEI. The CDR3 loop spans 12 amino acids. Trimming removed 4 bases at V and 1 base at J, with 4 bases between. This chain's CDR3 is CASSAVNYGYTF. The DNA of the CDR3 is TGTGCCAGCAGTGCAGTTAACTATGGCTACACCTTC.

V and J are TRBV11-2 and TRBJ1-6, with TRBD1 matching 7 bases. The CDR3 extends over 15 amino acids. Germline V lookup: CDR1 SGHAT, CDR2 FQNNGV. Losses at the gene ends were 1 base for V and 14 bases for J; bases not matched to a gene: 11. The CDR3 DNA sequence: TGTGCCAGCAGCTTAGCGACCGGGACAGCCACGGCCCTCCACTTT. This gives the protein CASSLATGTATALHF.

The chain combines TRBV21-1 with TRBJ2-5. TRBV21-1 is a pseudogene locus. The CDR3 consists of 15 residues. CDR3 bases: TGTGCCAGCAGCAGTCTCCCAAAGGGGAGAGAGACCCAGTACTTC. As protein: CASSSLPKGRETQYF.

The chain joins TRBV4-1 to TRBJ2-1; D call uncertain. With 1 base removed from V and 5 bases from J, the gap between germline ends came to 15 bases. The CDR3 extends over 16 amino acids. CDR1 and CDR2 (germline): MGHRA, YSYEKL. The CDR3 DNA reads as TGCGCCAGCAGCCAAGTTGGCAGAACGCTGAACAATGAGCAGTTCTTC. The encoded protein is CASSQVGRTLNNEQFF.

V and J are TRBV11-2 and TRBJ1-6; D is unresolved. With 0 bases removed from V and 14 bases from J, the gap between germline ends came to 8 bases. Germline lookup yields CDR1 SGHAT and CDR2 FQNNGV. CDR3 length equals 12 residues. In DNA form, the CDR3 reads TGTGCCAGCAGCTTAGATAGTCTAGCCCTCCACTTT. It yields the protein CASSLDSLALHF. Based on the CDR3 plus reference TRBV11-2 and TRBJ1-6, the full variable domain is EAGVAQSPRYKIIEKRQSVAFWCNPISGHATLYWYQQILGQGPKLLIQFQNNGVVDDSQLPKDRFSAERLKGVDSTLKIQPAKLEDSAVYLCASSLDSLALHFGNGTRLTVT.

CDR3 loop: CASSLCCRHPRYNEQFF. CDR3 sequence (DNA): TGTGCCAGCAGTTTATGCTGCCGGCACCCCCGGTACAATGAGCAGTTCTTC. The chain joins TRBV28 to TRBJ2-1; D gene unclear. This CDR3 contains 17 residues. Germline CDR1 is MDHEN and CDR2 is SYDVKM. Trimming stripped 0 bases from V and 4 bases from J, with 16 bases between.

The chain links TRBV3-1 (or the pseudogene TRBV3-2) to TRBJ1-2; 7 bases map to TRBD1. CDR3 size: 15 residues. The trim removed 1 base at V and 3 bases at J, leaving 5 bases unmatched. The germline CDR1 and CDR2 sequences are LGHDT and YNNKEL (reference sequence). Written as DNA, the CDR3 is TGTGCCAGCAGCCAAGTAAAAGGGGGCTACTATGGCTACACCTTC. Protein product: CASSQVKGGYYGYTF.